This entry features one T cell receptor (beta chain) sequence. Its antigen is still unknown. The junction differs from germline at one of its ends, possibly a read error. This sample includes further DNA sequences coding for the same CDR3. Germline V lookup: CDR1 SGHNT, CDR2 YYREEE (reference sequence). CDR3 size: 17 residues. This sample is part of a study of circulating and synovial CD4+ cells in juvenile arthritis. Study-level results: Traditional Vbeta family usage analysis missed the pathogenic-like versus bulk difference.

Sequenced samples came from active juvenile idiopathic arthritis patients. Assay: immunoSEQ multiplex PCR; the TCRdb copy retains only in-frame clones and omits some. Among tens of thousands of clones listed, 85% to 95% were seen once. This chain uses TRBV5-4 with TRBJ1-6; 9 bases agree with TRBD1. The TCR comes from a human donor with juvenile idiopathic arthritis. The specimen sequenced was CD4+ T cells from blood. Here the CDR3 reads CASSLGQGVPYNSPLHF. The DNA of the CDR3 is TGTGCCAGCAGCCTGGGACAGGGTGTGCCCTATAATTCCCCCCTCCACTTT.